This T cell receptor (beta chain) is from a study of early T cells in non-severe SARS-CoV-2 infection. Overall study: It was bulk RNA from unsorted whole blood that was sequenced, and the chains were unpaired. Study-wide results and caveats: Private and CD4 specificities were missed by VDJdb matching, skewed to anti-spike CD8.

V dropped 5 bases and J dropped 5; count of bases not matched to a gene: 11. Germline V gene data show CDR1 as MDHEN and CDR2 as SYDVKM. The CDR3 contains 15 residues. This clonotype showed up many times. The antigen is not known. As part of library construction, unique molecular identifiers were attached to individual cDNA molecules. TCRdb analysed the 5' RACE reads with MiXCR anew, one entry per CDR3 protein. This repertoire shows more than 45,000 distinct CDR3 sequences, around 12% found once; its top ten account for 3% to 4.5%. The sample consisted of whole blood. The rearrangement uses TRBV28 and TRBJ2-5; TRBD2 matches 7 bases. The sequence came from an adult who was a healthcare worker with PCR-confirmed SARS-CoV-2 infection or an uninfected control (not recorded which). This CDR3 reads CASSPPGGKGETQYF. CDR3 nucleotide sequence: TGTGCCAGCAGTCCGCCCGGGGGGAAGGGCGAGACCCAGTACTTC. Looking up the rest from reference TRBV28 and TRBJ2-5 gives the full variable domain: DVKVTQSSRYLVKRTGEKVFLECVQDMDHENMFWYRQDPGLGLRLIYFSYDVKMKEKGDIPEGYSVSREKKERFSLILESASTNQTSMYLCASSPPGGKGETQYFGPGTRLLVL.